The clone carrying this T cell receptor (beta chain) was seen more than once but under ten times. What it binds is unknown. Regarding time point: newly diagnosed GD, antithyroid drugs for less than 3 months. From RNA extracted from PBMCs, the TCR library was made. There are 15 residues in the CDR3. The V and J ends lost 5 bases and 0 bases, in that order; junction bases with no gene match: 5. Germline V CDR1 and CDR2: SGHRS, YFSETQ. The sample belongs to a study of regulatory T cells in long-lasting Graves disease. Whole-study context: Graves' patients, newly diagnosed, had taken antithyroid drugs under 3 months. Findings and limits, study-wide: Small sample size may have lowered accuracy.

CDR3 regions were amplified by Arm-PCR using iRepertoire HTBI primers to build TCR beta libraries. One entry per CDR3 protein results from TCRdb running MiXCR on the multiplex PCR reads. The data contain under 700,000 distinct CDR3 sequences, more than 15% of them singletons. This sample also appeared in a second study, on T cells in Graves' hyperthyroidism and ophthalmopathy.

Sequencing used peripheral blood mononuclear cells (PBMCs), obtained at new diagnosis, from a patient treated with antithyroid drugs. This chain joins TRBV5-1 and TRBJ2-3; 8 nucleotides match TRBD2. The clonotype was recovered from a woman aged 35 to 59 with Graves disease. The CDR3 spells CASSIAGPSTDTQYF. The CDR3 nucleotides read TGCGCCAGCAGTATAGCGGGACCGAGCACAGATACGCAGTATTTT.